The TCR beta chain under discussion was sequenced for a study of tumor-infiltrating lymphocytes in localized non-small cell lung cancer (dated by TCRdb to the early 2020s). As for the study more broadly: Several histologies were represented in the cohort, which also included both smokers and never-smokers as well as patients whose samples were collected after neoadjuvant chemotherapy. The paired tumor versus uninvolved lung comparison of immunoSEQ T-cell fraction included roughly 54 patients. The overall ICON cohort was composed of 150 or so surgical patients with localized non-small cell lung cancer whose tumors were resected. Each patient contributed resected tumor tissue and uninvolved lung tissue from the same patient, described as non-adjacent to the tumor. Flow cytometry, multiplex immunofluorescence, RNA-seq, exome sequencing and proteomics were applied to the same patients as TCR sequencing, which was one of several integrated assays. General conclusions and limits of the study: Because different assays used different pieces of the same tissue, technical variation could not be distinguished from intratumor heterogeneity. No difference in TCR-derived T-cell fraction was observed between the flow cytometry-defined immunotypes IM1 (good prognosis) and IM2 (poor prognosis). No association of tumor T-cell fraction from TCR sequencing with recurrence-free survival was found (p = 0.61). TCRbeta sequencing supported higher T cell infiltration in tumors than in uninvolved lung tissue, consistent with immunofluorescence CD3 counts. Since assay coverage differed from patient to patient depending on how much tissue was available, TCR sequencing was done for only a subset of the cohort.

TCR sequencing with the immunoSEQ assay provided the T-cell fraction in tumor and uninvolved lung tissue. The source study handled its data this way. For survival analysis, patients were divided into high (upper tertile) and low (lower two tertiles) T-cell fraction groups, which were compared by log-rank test. A signed-rank test was used to test paired tumor versus uninvolved lung differences in T-cell fraction. Held by TCRdb, this immuneACCESS table contains in-frame sequences only and omits some clones. Under half of the omission traces to an unresolved V gene where checked; the cause of the rest is unknown. V, J and clone size are those of that table, while D and trimming were read from the DNA. The sample contains around 17,000 clones, over 35% of them found a single time. The ten largest clones represent about 15% of the sample. Sequences MNHEY (CDR1) and SMNVEV (CDR2) are obtained from the germline V gene (reference sequence). The CDR3 starts with the cysteine, ends with the phenylalanine, and has 17 residues. This entry keeps only the CDR3 DNA: 51 bases, framed from base 1.

ICON enrollment began in early 2016, and the last patient was enrolled in 2018. Fresh tumor and matched uninvolved tissue for in-depth immune analyses, including TCR sequencing, were collected from a subcohort of about 80 patients. No cell sorting was done, and TCR sequencing was instead run on DNA isolated from bulk tissue. As to this clone: Its antigen target is currently unknown. One junction end does not reproduce the germline sequence, and a read error may be involved.

Sequencing used lung tumor tissue. The receptor was derived from a human donor with non-small cell lung cancer. This sequence uses TRBV27 and TRBJ2-3, with 10 bases in between that match TRBD2. The DNA is TGTGCCAGCAGTCTATCCCAGCGGGGGGGGTCCACAGATACGCAGTATTTT. It translates to CASSLSQRGGSTDTQYF.